The 8 T cell receptor beta chains listed next were all sequenced from one sample in a study of OX40 agonist ivuxolimab in advanced cancers. Sequencing used immunoSEQ multiplex PCR; TCRdb keeps in-frame clones, though not all of them. The repertoire holds 20,000 or so clones, with about nine tenths as singletons. This specimen consisted of CD4+ or CD8+ T cells sorted from blood, obtained in a trial of the OX40 agonist ivuxolimab. These receptor sequences come from an adult with an advanced solid tumor such as melanoma, head and neck, liver or kidney cancer.

J is TRBJ1-6 and V is TRBV18; TRBD1 is a possible D gene (5 bases). The CDR3 has 15 residues. V was pared by 2 bases and J by 2 bases, with 7 bases between. Germline V lookup: CDR1 KGHSH, CDR2 LQKENI. DNA for the CDR3: TGTGCCAGCTCACCAGGGGACGCCTATAATTCACCCCTCCACTTT. Its protein product is CASSPGDAYNSPLHF.

The V and J genes are TRBV5-5 and TRBJ1-2, with D possibly TRBD1 on 5 matching bases. The CDR3 covers 15 residues. Per the germline V gene, CDR1 is SGHKS and CDR2 is YYEKEE (reference sequence). The ends were cut back, 1 base at V and 8 bases at J, with 18 bases in the middle. The CDR3 DNA reads TGTGCCAGCAGCTTGATCGGGACGGCCAACAAGGGCTACACCTTC. Encoded protein: CASSLIGTANKGYTF. The variable domain in full, with the rest retrieved from reference TRBV5-5 and TRBJ1-2, is DAGVTQSPTHLIKTRGQQVTLRCSPISGHKSVSWYQQVLGQGPQFIFQYYEKEERGRGNFPDRFSARQFPNYSSELNVNALLLGDSALYLCASSLIGTANKGYTFGSGTRLTVV.

This clone occurred once. The chain is built from TRBV4-1 and TRBJ2-3; TRBD2 agrees at 11 bases. With 3 bases clipped from V and 1 base from J, the junction kept 3 bases outside the gene matches. The V gene's germline CDR1 is MGHRA and CDR2 YSYEKL. The CDR3 is made up of 16 amino acids. CDR3 coding DNA: TGCGCCAGCAGCCATTTAGCGGGAGGGGGCACAGATACGCAGTATTTT. Encoded protein: CASSHLAGGGTDTQYF.

The rearrangement links TRBV29-1 to TRBJ2-7; D might be TRBD2 (5 bases). Germline lookup yields CDR1 SQVTM and CDR2 ANQGSEA. Deletions cut 4 bases from V and 2 bases from J, with 9 bases between. The length of the CDR3 is 12 residues. CDR3 in amino acids: CSVVSGTYEQYF. The CDR3 DNA reads TGCAGCGTTGTTTCCGGGACCTACGAGCAGTACTTC.

The chain joins TRBV19 to TRBJ2-2; D may be TRBD1 (6 bases). Germline V gene sequence: CDR1 LNHDA, CDR2 SQIVND (reference sequence). There are 15 residues in the CDR3. V was trimmed by 7 bases and J by 1 base, leaving 13 bases between them. CDR3 DNA sequence: TGTGCCAGTAACTGGGACACCATGAACACCGGGGAGCTGTTTTTT. Protein sequence: CASNWDTMNTGELFF.

V and J are TRBV5-6 and TRBJ1-2, with no clear D. This CDR3 is 17 amino acids long. Germline V gene sequence: CDR1 SGHDT, CDR2 YYEEEE. V gave up 0 bases and J gave up 1 base, with 16 bases separating them. This CDR3 reads CASSLVSSWDHNYGYTF. In DNA form, the CDR3 reads TGTGCCAGCAGCTTGGTTTCCAGTTGGGATCATAACTATGGCTACACCTTC.

The chain is built from TRBV7-8 and TRBJ2-1; D gene uncertain. The V gene lost 3 bases and the J gene lost 0 bases, with 9 bases spanning the gap. The CDR3 consists of 15 residues. Germline V gives CDR1 SGHVS, CDR2 FQNEAQ. This chain's CDR3 is CASSFRVSSYNEQFF. CDR3 bases: TGTGCCAGCAGCTTTAGGGTAAGCTCCTACAATGAGCAGTTCTTC.

The CDR3 loop reads CASTSGQGADQPQHF. The DNA of the CDR3 is TGTGCCAGTACCTCGGGACAGGGGGCCGATCAGCCCCAGCATTTT. The chain links TRBV19 to TRBJ1-5; 12 bases map to TRBD1. CDR3 length: 15 residues. V shed 7 bases, J shed 5 bases, and the junction held 6 bases outside the gene matches. CDR1 and CDR2 from the germline V gene are LNHDA and SQIVND (reference sequence).